The rows below give T cell receptor beta chains drawn from one sample of a study of blood T cells in healthy people across ages. TCRdb reprocessed the 5' RACE reads with MiXCR, giving one entry per CDR3 protein. This table holds 1.5 million to 2 million distinct CDR3 sequences, 49% found once. The sequenced sample consisted of blood. Receptor source: a woman in her 40s in good health. Both conserved end residues are part of each CDR3. The order of the fields is J gene, V gene, D gene, clone size, CDR3 protein, CDR3 DNA. D genes are given only for firm matches. For some rows the clone size is stated as once, few or many, or as a class when expanded; others skip it.

j_gene: TRBJ2-4
v_gene: TRBV7-9
d_gene: -
abundance: -
CDR3aa: CASSLITGTLPKNIQYF
CDR3nt: TGTGCCAGCAGCTTAATTACAGGGACTCTGCCCAAAAACATTCAGTACTTC

j_gene: TRBJ2-7
v_gene: TRBV20-1
d_gene: -
abundance: -
CDR3aa: CSALRQAASYEQYF
CDR3nt: TGCAGTGCCCTAAGACAGGCCGCGAGCTACGAGCAGTACTTC

j_gene: TRBJ1-1
v_gene: TRBV24-1
d_gene: -
abundance: -
CDR3aa: CATSDSGGWGTEAFF
CDR3nt: TGTGCCACCAGTGATTCTGGAGGGTGGGGCACTGAAGCTTTCTTT

j_gene: TRBJ2-4
v_gene: TRBV7-9
d_gene: -
abundance: -
CDR3aa: CASSLIGLNIQYF
CDR3nt: TGTGCCAGCAGCTTAATTGGGTTAAACATTCAGTACTTC

j_gene: TRBJ2-4
v_gene: TRBV6-5
d_gene: -
abundance: -
CDR3aa: CASSYSFSLGTSENIQYF
CDR3nt: TGTGCCAGCAGTTACTCATTTTCCCTCGGGACATCTGAAAACATTCAGTACTTC

j_gene: TRBJ2-5
v_gene: TRBV27
d_gene: -
abundance: few
CDR3aa: CASSFSTGWRLETQYF
CDR3nt: TGTGCCAGCAGTTTCTCGACGGGGTGGAGGTTAGAGACCCAGTACTTC

j_gene: TRBJ1-1
v_gene: TRBV29-1
d_gene: -
abundance: -
CDR3aa: CSAGALSRNTEAFF
CDR3nt: TGCAGCGCTGGGGCCCTGTCAAGGAACACTGAAGCTTTCTTT

j_gene: TRBJ2-7
v_gene: TRBV20-1
d_gene: TRBD1
abundance: few
CDR3aa: CSARRQGASAYEQYF
CDR3nt: TGCAGTGCTAGACGACAGGGGGCTTCAGCCTACGAGCAGTACTTC

j_gene: TRBJ1-2
v_gene: TRBV10-3
d_gene: -
abundance: -
CDR3aa: CAISESAEKTYGYTF
CDR3nt: TGTGCCATCAGTGAGTCGGCAGAAAAAACATATGGCTACACCTTC

j_gene: TRBJ2-4
v_gene: TRBV20-1
d_gene: -
abundance: once
CDR3aa: CSASPDSDKNIQYF
CDR3nt: TGCAGTGCTAGCCCCGACAGTGATAAAAACATTCAGTACTTC

j_gene: TRBJ2-6
v_gene: TRBV2
d_gene: -
abundance: -
CDR3aa: CASRPRGRSGANVLTF
CDR3nt: TGTGCCAGCAGGCCCAGGGGACGCTCTGGGGCCAACGTCCTGACTTTC

j_gene: TRBJ2-1
v_gene: TRBV10-2
d_gene: -
abundance: few
CDR3aa: CASGEGRDNNEQFF
CDR3nt: TGCGCCAGCGGGGAGGGGAGGGACAATAATGAGCAGTTCTTC

j_gene: TRBJ2-7
v_gene: TRBV27
d_gene: TRBD1
abundance: -
CDR3aa: CASSETGAGGEQYF
CDR3nt: TGTGCCAGCAGTGAGACAGGGGCCGGGGGCGAGCAGTACTTC

j_gene: TRBJ2-7
v_gene: TRBV28
d_gene: TRBD2
abundance: -
CDR3aa: CASSFGIAGYEQYF
CDR3nt: TGTGCCAGCAGTTTTGGGATAGCGGGTTACGAGCAGTACTTC

j_gene: TRBJ2-5
v_gene: TRBV5-1
d_gene: -
abundance: -
CDR3aa: CASSLQGLEAQYF
CDR3nt: TGCGCCAGCAGCTTACAGGGACTTGAGGCCCAGTACTTC

j_gene: TRBJ2-3
v_gene: TRBV4-3
d_gene: -
abundance: -
CDR3aa: CASSVGEQSTDTQYF
CDR3nt: TGCGCCAGCAGCGTTGGGGAACAGTCCACAGATACGCAGTATTTT

j_gene: TRBJ1-1
v_gene: TRBV5-1
d_gene: -
abundance: -
CDR3aa: CASSLEPVWTEAFF
CDR3nt: TGCGCCAGCAGCTTGGAACCGGTCTGGACTGAAGCTTTCTTT

j_gene: TRBJ2-5
v_gene: TRBV20-1
d_gene: TRBD2
abundance: -
CDR3aa: CSARVRAGGRQETQYF
CDR3nt: TGCAGTGCTAGAGTGCGAGCGGGGGGGCGCCAAGAGACCCAGTACTTC

j_gene: TRBJ1-6
v_gene: TRBV10-2
d_gene: TRBD1
abundance: many
CDR3aa: CASSEPGTGGNSPLHF
CDR3nt: TGCGCCAGCAGTGAACCCGGGACAGGGGGGAATTCACCCCTCCACTTT

j_gene: TRBJ2-7
v_gene: TRBV10-3
d_gene: -
abundance: -
CDR3aa: CAISEDFMPYEQYF
CDR3nt: TGTGCCATCAGTGAGGACTTTATGCCCTACGAGCAGTACTTC

j_gene: TRBJ1-4
v_gene: TRBV20-1
d_gene: -
abundance: -
CDR3aa: CSARDWAAGRAKLFF
CDR3nt: TGCAGTGCTAGAGATTGGGCAGCCGGCAGGGCCAAACTGTTTTTT

j_gene: TRBJ2-4
v_gene: TRBV29-1
d_gene: TRBD1
abundance: -
CDR3aa: CSVAGQGGIAGNIQYF
CDR3nt: TGCAGCGTTGCCGGACAGGGTGGGATAGCAGGAAACATTCAGTACTTC

j_gene: TRBJ2-4
v_gene: TRBV12-3/TRBV12-4
d_gene: TRBD2
abundance: few
CDR3aa: CASSTSEGRRREQYF
CDR3nt: TGTGCCAGCAGTACCTCGGAGGGGCGCAGGCGGGAGCAGTACTTC

j_gene: TRBJ2-5
v_gene: TRBV11-2
d_gene: TRBD2
abundance: -
CDR3aa: CASSLVLGLAGETQYF
CDR3nt: TGTGCCAGCAGCTTAGTACTTGGACTAGCGGGAGAGACCCAGTACTTC

j_gene: TRBJ1-1
v_gene: TRBV6-6
d_gene: -
abundance: few
CDR3aa: CASSTGRGTEAFF
CDR3nt: TGTGCCAGCAGTACGGGTAGGGGCACTGAAGCTTTCTTT

j_gene: TRBJ1-2
v_gene: TRBV4-1
d_gene: -
abundance: -
CDR3aa: CASSQTGLGVSYGYTF
CDR3nt: TGCGCCAGCAGCCAAACCGGGTTGGGGGTGAGCTATGGCTACACCTTC

j_gene: TRBJ2-6
v_gene: TRBV4-3
d_gene: -
abundance: -
CDR3aa: CASSQVVTPTSGANVLTF
CDR3nt: TGCGCCAGCAGCCAAGTAGTCACCCCCACGTCGGGGGCCAACGTCCTGACTTTC